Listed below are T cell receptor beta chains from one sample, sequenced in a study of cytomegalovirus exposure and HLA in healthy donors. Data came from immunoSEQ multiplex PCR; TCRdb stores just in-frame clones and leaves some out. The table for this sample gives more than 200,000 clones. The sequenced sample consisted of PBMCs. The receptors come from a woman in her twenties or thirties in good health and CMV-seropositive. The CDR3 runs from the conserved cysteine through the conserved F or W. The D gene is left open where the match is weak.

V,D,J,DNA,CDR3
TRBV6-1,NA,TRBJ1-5,TGTGCCAGCAGTGTTCAGGATAGCAATCAGCCCCAGCATTTT,CASSVQDSNQPQHF
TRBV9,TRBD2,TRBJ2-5,TGTGCCAGCAGCGCCGGACTAGCCGGAGAGACCCAGTACTTC,CASSAGLAGETQYF
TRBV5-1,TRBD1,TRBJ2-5,TGCGCCAGCAGCAGGGGACAGGGGGCCTTTTCAGAGACCCAGTACTTC,CASSRGQGAFSETQYF
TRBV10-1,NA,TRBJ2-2,TGCGCCAGCAGTGAATTAGAGGTAGTGACAGTGCTGTTTTTT,CASSELEVVTVLFF
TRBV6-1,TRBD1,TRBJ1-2,TGTGCCAGCCAGGGACAGGGGGCCAACTATGGCTACACCTTC,CASQGQGANYGYTF
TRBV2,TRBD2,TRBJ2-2,TGTGCCAGCATGTTGGCGGGAGTTCACACCGGGGAGCTGTTTTTT,CASMLAGVHTGELFF
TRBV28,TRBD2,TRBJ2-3,TGTGCCAGCAGCTCCCAAGGTCCAGCGGGAGGGCCAGAATCAATAGATACGCAGTATTTT,CASSSQGPAGGPESIDTQYF
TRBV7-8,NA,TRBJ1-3,TGTGCCAGCACCGAGGGGGTGGTTTCTGGAAACACCATATATTTT,CASTEGVVSGNTIYF
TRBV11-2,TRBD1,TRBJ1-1,TGTGCCAGCAGCTTAGGCCCTGACAGGGTGGGAAACACTGAAGCTTTCTTT,CASSLGPDRVGNTEAFF
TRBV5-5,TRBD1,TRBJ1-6,TGTGCCAGCAGCTTGGCTAGACAGGGAACTTCACCCCTCCACTTT,CASSLARQGTSPLHF
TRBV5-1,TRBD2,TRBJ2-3,TGCGCCAGCAGCTCACTAGCGGTGCGCACAGATACGCAGTATTTT,CASSSLAVRTDTQYF
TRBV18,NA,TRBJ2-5,TGTGCCAGCTCACCAAGGCAGGAAGAGACCCAGTACTTC,CASSPRQEETQYF
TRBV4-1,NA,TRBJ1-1,TGCGCCAGCAGCCAAGCCGGGGGGCAGGATGAAGCTTTCTTT,CASSQAGGQDEAFF
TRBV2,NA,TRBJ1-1,TGTGCCAGTATTGTCGGACAGTTGAACACTGAAGCTTTCTTT,CASIVGQLNTEAFF
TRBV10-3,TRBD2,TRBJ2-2,TGTGCCATCAGTCCCGTCGGGACTAGCGGGAGACGGATCACCGGGGAGCTGTTTTTT,CAISPVGTSGRRITGELFF
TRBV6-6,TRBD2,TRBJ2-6,TGTGCCAGCAGTTACAGCGGGGGGAACGGGGCCAACGTCCTGACTTTC,CASSYSGGNGANVLTF
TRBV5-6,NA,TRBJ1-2,TGTGCCAGCAGCTTTTGGGGCATCCCAGGGGGCTACACCTTC,CASSFWGIPGGYTF
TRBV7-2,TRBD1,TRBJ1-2,TGTGCCAGCAGTCCGTCCGGGACAGGGGCGATCTATGGCTACACCTTC,CASSPSGTGAIYGYTF
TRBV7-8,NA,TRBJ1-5,TGTGCCAGCAGCCTACAAGGGACGGGAGGTAGCAATCAGCCCCAGCATTTT,CASSLQGTGGSNQPQHF
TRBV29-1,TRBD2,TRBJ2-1,TGCAGCGTCCTGGGACTAGCGGGCCCCTCAGTTCAGTTCTTC,CSVLGLAGPSVQFF
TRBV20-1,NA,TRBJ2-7,TGCAGTGCAACAAACACCTACGAGCAGTACTTC,CSATNTYEQYF
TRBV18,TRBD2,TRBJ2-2,TGTGCCAGCTCACCACTGCGGGAGGGGAACACCGGGGAGCTGTTTTTT,CASSPLREGNTGELFF